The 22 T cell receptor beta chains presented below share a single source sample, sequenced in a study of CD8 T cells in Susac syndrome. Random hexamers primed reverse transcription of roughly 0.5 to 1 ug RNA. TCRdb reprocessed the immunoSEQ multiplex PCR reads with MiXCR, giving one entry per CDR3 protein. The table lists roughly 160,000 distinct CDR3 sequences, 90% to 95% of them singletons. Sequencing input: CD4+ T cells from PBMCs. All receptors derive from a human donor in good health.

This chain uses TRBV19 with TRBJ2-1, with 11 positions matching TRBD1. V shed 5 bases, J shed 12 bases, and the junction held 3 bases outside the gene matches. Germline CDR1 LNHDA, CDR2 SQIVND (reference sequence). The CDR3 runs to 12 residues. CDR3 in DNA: TGTGCCAGTAGTCCCGGGACAGGGGGGCAGTTCTTC. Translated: CASSPGTGGQFF.

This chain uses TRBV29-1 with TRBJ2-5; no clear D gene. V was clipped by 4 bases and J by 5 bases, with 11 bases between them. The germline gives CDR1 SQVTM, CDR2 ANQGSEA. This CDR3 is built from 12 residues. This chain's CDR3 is CSVVRVHETQYF. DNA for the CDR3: TGCAGCGTTGTCCGGGTTCACGAGACCCAGTACTTC.

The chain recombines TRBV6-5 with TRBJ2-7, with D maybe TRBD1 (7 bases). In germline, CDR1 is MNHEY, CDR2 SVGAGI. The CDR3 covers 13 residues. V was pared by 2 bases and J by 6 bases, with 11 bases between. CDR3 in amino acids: CASSYLQGGEQYF. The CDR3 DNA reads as TGTGCCAGCAGTTACCTGCAGGGGGGCGAGCAGTACTTC.

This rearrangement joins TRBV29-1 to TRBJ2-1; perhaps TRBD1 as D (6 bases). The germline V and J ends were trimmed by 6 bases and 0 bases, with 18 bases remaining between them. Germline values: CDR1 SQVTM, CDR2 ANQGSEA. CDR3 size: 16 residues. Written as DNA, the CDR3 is TGCAGCGTCTTAGCGTCAGGGGCCAGCTCCTACAATGAGCAGTTCTTC. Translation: CSVLASGASSYNEQFF.

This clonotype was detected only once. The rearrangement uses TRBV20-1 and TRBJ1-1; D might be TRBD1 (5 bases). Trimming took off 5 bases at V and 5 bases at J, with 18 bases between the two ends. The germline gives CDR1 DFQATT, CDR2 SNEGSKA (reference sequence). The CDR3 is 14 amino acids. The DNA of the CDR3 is TGCAGTGCTCTTACCCGTGGGGGGGGGACTGAAGCTTTCTTT. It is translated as CSALTRGGGTEAFF.

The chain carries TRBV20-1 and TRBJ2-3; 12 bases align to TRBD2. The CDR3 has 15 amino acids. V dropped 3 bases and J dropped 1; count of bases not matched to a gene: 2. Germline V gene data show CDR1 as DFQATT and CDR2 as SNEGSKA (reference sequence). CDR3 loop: CSARTSGRGTDTQYF. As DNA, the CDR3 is TGCAGTGCTAGGACTAGCGGGAGAGGCACAGATACGCAGTATTTT.

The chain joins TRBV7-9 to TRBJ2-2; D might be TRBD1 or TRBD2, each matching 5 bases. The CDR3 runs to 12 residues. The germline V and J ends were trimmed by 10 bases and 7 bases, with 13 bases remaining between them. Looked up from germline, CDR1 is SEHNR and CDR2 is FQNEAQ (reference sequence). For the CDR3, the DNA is TGTGCCATCAGGGACGGGATCGGGGAGCTGTTTTTT. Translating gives CAIRDGIGELFF.

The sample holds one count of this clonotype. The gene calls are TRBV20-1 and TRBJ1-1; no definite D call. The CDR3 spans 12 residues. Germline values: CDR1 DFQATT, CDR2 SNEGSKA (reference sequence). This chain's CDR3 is CSVGPRGTEAFF. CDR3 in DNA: TGCAGCGTCGGACCGCGTGGCACTGAAGCTTTCTTT.

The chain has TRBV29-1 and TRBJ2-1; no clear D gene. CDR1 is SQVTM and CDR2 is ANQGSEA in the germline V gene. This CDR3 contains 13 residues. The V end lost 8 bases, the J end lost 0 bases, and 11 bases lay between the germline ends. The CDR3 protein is CSSMRSSYNEQFF. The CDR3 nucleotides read TGCAGCTCCATGCGGTCCTCCTACAATGAGCAGTTCTTC.

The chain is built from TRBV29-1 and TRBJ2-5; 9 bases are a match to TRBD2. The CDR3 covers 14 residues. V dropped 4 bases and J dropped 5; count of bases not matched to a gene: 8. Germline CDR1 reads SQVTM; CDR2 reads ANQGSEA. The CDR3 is CSVVASGARETQYF. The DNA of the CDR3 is TGCAGCGTTGTAGCTAGCGGGGCCCGGGAGACCCAGTACTTC.

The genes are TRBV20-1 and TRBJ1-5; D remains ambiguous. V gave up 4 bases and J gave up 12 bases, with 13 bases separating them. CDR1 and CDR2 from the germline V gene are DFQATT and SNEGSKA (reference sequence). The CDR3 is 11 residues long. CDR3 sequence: CSATEFDGQHF. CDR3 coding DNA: TGCAGTGCTACCGAATTTGATGGCCAGCATTTT.

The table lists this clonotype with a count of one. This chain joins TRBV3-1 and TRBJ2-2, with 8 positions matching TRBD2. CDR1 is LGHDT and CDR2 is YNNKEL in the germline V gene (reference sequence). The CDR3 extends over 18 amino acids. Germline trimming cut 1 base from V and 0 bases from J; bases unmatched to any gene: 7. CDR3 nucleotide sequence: TGTGCCAGCAGCCAAGGGTTCGGCGGGGGGACGAACACCGGGGAGCTGTTTTTT. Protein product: CASSQGFGGGTNTGELFF. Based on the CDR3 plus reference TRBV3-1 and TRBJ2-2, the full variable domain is DTAVSQTPKYLVTQMGNDKSIKCEQNLGHDTMYWYKQDSKKFLKIMFSYNNKELIINETVPNRFSPKSPDKAHLNLHINSLELGDSAVYFCASSQGFGGGTNTGELFFGEGSRLTVL.

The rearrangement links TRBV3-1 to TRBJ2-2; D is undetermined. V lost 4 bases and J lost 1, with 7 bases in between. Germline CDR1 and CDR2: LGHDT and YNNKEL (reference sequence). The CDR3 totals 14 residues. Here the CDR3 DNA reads TGTGCCAGCAGCCTCGACTGGAACACCGGGGAGCTGTTTTTT. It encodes CASSLDWNTGELFF. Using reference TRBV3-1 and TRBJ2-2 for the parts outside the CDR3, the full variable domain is DTAVSQTPKYLVTQMGNDKSIKCEQNLGHDTMYWYKQDSKKFLKIMFSYNNKELIINETVPNRFSPKSPDKAHLNLHINSLELGDSAVYFCASSLDWNTGELFFGEGSRLTVL.

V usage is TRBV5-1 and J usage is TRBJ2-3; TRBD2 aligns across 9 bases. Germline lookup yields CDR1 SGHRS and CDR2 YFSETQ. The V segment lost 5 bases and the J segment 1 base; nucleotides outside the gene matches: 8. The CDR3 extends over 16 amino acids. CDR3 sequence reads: CASSIGVAGGTDTQYF. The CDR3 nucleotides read TGCGCCAGCAGTATTGGCGTAGCGGGGGGCACAGATACGCAGTATTTT. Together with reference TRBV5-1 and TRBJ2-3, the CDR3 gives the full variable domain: KAGVTQTPRYLIKTRGQQVTLSCSPISGHRSVSWYQQTPGQGLQFLFEYFSETQRNKGNFPGRFSGRQFSNSRSEMNVSTLELGDSALYLCASSIGVAGGTDTQYFGPGTRLTVL.

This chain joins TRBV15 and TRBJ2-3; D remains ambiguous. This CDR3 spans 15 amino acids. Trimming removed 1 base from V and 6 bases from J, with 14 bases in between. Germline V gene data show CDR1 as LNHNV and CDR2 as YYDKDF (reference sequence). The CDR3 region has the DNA TGTGCCACCAGCAGAGGCGGACCGGCGCGGGATACGCAGTATTTT. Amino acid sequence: CATSRGGPARDTQYF.

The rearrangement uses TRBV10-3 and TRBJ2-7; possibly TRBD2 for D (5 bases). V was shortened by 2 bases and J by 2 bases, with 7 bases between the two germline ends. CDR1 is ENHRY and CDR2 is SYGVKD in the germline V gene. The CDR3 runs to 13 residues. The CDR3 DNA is TGTGCCATCAGTGAGAGGGAGCCCTACGAGCAGTACTTC. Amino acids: CAISEREPYEQYF.

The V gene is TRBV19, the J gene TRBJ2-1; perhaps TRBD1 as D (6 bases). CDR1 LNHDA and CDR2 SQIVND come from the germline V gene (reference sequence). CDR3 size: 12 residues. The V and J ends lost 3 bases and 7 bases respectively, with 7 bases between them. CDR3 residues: CASSMTGNEQFF. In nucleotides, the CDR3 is TGTGCCAGTAGTATGACAGGTAATGAGCAGTTCTTC.

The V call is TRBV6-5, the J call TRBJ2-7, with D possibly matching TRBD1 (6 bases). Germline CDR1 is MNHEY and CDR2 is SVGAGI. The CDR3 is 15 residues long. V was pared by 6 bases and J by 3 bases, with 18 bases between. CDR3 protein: CASSPRQGLIYEQYF. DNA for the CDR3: TGTGCCAGCAGCCCACGGCAGGGGCTTATCTACGAGCAGTACTTC.

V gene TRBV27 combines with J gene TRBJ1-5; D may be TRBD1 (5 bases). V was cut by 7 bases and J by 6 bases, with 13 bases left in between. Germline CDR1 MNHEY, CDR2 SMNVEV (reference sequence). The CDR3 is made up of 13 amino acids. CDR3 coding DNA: TGTGCCAGCAAGGGAGGGGTGGCTCAGCCCCAGCATTTT. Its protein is CASKGGVAQPQHF.

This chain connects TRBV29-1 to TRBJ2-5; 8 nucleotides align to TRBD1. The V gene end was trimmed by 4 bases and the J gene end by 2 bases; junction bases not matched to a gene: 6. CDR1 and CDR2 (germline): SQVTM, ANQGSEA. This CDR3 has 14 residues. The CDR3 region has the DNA TGCAGCGTTGCTAGAGGACAGGGTCAAGAGACCCAGTACTTC. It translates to CSVARGQGQETQYF.

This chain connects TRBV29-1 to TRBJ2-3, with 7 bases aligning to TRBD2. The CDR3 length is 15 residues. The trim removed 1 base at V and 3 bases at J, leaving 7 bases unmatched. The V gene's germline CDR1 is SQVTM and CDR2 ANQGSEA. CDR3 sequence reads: CSVEGPGGRTDTQYF. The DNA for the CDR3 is TGCAGCGTTGAAGGCCCGGGGGGACGGACAGATACGCAGTATTTT.

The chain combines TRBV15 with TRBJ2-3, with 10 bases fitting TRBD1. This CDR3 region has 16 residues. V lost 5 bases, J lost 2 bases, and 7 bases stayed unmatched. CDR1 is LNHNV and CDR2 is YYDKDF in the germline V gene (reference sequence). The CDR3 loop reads CATSPMGQGFTDTQYF. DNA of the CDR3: TGTGCCACCAGCCCTATGGGACAGGGGTTCACAGATACGCAGTATTTT.